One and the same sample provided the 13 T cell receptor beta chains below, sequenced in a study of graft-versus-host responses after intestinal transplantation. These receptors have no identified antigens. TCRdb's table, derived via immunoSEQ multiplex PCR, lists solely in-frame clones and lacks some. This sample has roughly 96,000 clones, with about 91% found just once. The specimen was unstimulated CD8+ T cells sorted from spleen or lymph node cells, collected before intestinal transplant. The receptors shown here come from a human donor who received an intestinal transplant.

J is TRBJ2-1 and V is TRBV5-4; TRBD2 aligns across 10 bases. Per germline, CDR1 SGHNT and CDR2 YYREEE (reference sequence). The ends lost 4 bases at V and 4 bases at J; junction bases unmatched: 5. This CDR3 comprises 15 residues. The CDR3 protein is CASSQPGLAYNEQFF. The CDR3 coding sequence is TGTGCCAGCAGCCAGCCGGGACTAGCGTACAATGAGCAGTTCTTC.

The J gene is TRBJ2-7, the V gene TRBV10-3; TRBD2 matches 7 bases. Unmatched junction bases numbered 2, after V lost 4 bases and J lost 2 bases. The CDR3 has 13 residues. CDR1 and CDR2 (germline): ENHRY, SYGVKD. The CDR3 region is CAISVGGAYEQYF. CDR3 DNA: TGTGCCATCAGTGTGGGGGGGGCCTACGAGCAGTACTTC.

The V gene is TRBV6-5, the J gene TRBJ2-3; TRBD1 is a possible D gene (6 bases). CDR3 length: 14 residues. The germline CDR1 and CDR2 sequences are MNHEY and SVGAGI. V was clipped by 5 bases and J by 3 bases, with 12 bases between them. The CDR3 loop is CASSTKQGTDTQYF. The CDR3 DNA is TGTGCCAGCAGTACAAAACAGGGTACAGATACGCAGTATTTT.

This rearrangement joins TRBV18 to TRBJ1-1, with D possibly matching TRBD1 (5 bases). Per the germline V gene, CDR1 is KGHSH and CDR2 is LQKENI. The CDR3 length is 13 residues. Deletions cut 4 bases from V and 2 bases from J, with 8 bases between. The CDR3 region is CASSRGGNTEAFF. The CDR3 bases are TGTGCCAGCTCACGGGGGGGAAACACTGAAGCTTTCTTT.

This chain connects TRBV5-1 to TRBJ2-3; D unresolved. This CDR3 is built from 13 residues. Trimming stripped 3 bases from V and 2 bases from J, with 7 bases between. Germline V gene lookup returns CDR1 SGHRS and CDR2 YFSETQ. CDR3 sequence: CASSSLATDTQYF. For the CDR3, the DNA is TGCGCCAGCAGCTCCCTGGCCACAGATACGCAGTATTTT.

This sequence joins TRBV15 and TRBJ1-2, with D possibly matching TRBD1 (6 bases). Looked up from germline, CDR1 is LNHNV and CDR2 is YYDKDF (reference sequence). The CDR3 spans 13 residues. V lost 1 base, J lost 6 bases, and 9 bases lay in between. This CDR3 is CATSRVYRDGYTF. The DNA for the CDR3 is TGTGCCACCAGCAGAGTATACAGGGATGGCTACACCTTC.

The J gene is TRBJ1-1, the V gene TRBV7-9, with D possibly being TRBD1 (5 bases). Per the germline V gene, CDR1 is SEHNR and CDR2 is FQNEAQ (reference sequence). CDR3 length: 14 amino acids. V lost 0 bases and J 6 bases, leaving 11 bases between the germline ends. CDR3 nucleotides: TGTGCCAGCAGCTTAGCAGGGGCTAAGGCTGAAGCTTTCTTT. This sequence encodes CASSLAGAKAEAFF. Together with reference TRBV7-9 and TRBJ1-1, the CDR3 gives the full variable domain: DTGVSQNPRHKITKRGQNVTFRCDPISEHNRLYWYRQTLGQGPEFLTYFQNEAQLEKSRLLSDRFSAERPKGSFSTLEIQRTEQGDSAMYLCASSLAGAKAEAFFGQGTRLTVV.

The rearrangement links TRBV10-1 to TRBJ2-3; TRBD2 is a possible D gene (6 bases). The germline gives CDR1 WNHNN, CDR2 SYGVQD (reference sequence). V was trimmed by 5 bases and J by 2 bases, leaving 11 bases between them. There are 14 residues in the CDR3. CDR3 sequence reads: CASSQRANTDTQYF. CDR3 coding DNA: TGCGCCAGCAGTCAGCGGGCCAACACAGATACGCAGTATTTT.

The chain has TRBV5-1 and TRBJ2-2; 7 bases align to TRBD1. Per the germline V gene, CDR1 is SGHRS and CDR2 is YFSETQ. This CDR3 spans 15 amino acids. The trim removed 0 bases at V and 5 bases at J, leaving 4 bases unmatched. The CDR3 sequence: CASSLGGTETGELFF. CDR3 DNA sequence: TGCGCCAGCAGCTTGGGAGGGACAGAGACCGGGGAGCTGTTTTTT.

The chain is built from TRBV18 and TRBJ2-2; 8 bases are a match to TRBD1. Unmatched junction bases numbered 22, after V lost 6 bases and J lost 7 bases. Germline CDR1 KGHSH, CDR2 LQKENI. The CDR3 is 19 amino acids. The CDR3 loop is CASSPRLSQGAQRFGELFF. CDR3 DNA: TGTGCCAGCTCGCCTCGCTTATCTCAGGGGGCTCAGCGTTTCGGGGAGCTGTTTTTT.

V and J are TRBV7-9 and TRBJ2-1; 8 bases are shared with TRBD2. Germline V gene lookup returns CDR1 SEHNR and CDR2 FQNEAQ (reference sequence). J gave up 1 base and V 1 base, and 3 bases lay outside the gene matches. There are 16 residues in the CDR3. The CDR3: CASSLGTSPSYNEQFF. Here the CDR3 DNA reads TGTGCCAGCAGCTTAGGGACTAGCCCTTCCTACAATGAGCAGTTCTTC.

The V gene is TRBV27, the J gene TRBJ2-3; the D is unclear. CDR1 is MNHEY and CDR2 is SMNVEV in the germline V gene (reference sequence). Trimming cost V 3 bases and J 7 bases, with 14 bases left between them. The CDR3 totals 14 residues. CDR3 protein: CASSFNGAGNTQYF. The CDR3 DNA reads TGTGCCAGCAGTTTTAACGGCGCAGGAAATACGCAGTATTTT.

CDR3 sequence: CASSYSAGNNEQFF. Here the CDR3 DNA reads TGTGCCAGCAGTTACTCGGCGGGGAACAATGAGCAGTTCTTC. The chain recombines TRBV6-5 with TRBJ2-1; D may be TRBD2 (6 bases). The CDR3 length is 14 residues. CDR1 and CDR2 (germline): MNHEY, SVGAGI. The V end was cut by 0 bases, the J end by 5 bases, with 8 bases between.